The next 7 T cell receptor beta chains were all read from a single sample in a study of beta chain features in type 1 diabetes. Overall study results and limits: In all four CD4+ subsets, TCRB CDR3 length was significantly, moderately reduced in type 1 diabetes.

The entirety of the isolated RNA underwent reverse transcription, so expressed TCRB transcripts were sequenced. The protocol was immunoSEQ multiplex PCR, while the TCRdb copy is restricted to in-frame clones and leaves out a portion. Found here are 130,000 to 150,000 clones, about 13% of them singletons; the top ten hold under 1.5%. What these receptors recognize is not known. The sequenced sample consisted of central memory CD4+ T cells from blood. The origin of the receptors is a young man with type 1 diabetes.

The sample holds a few counts of this clone. V gene TRBV7-8 combines with J gene TRBJ2-2; D may be TRBD2 (5 bases). In germline, CDR1 is SGHVS, CDR2 FQNEAQ. CDR3 size: 15 residues. Trimming stripped 1 base from V and 6 bases from J, with 12 bases between. In nucleotides, the CDR3 is TGTGCCAGCAGCTTAGTCGGACTGGACGCCGGGGAGCTGTTTTTT. It codes for CASSLVGLDAGELFF.

This chain links TRBV29-1 with TRBJ2-4; TRBD1 matches at 9 bases. Germline loops: CDR1 SQVTM, CDR2 ANQGSEA. The J segment lost 2 bases and the V segment lost 5 bases, leaving 7 bases of the junction unmatched. The CDR3 is made up of 15 amino acids. CDR3 sequence (DNA): TGCAGCGTTCTGGACAGGGGCTCGTCCAAAAACATTCAGTACTTC. Translation gives CSVLDRGSSKNIQYF. The entire variable domain, with the rest obtained from reference TRBV29-1 and TRBJ2-4, is as follows: SAVISQKPSRDICQRGTSLTIQCQVDSQVTMMFWYRQQPGQSLTLIATANQGSEATYESGFVIDKFPISRPNLTFSTLTVSNMSPEDSSIYLCSVLDRGSSKNIQYFGAGTRLSVL.

J is TRBJ2-3 and V is TRBV11-2; D remains unclear. Trimming removed 2 bases at V and 2 bases at J, with 5 bases between. The CDR3 has 13 amino acids. Germline CDR1 reads SGHAT; CDR2 reads FQNNGV. This CDR3 reads CASSLPVTDTQYF. The DNA for the CDR3 is TGTGCCAGCAGCTTACCCGTCACAGATACGCAGTATTTT.

This clone was counted a few times. V and J are TRBV30 and TRBJ1-5; possibly TRBD1 for D (6 bases). There are 14 residues in the CDR3. V was clipped by 0 bases and J by 6 bases, with 12 bases between them. Germline CDR1 is GTSNPN and CDR2 is SVGIG (reference sequence). The CDR3 region is CAWSVMGAVQPQHF. The CDR3 DNA reads TGTGCCTGGAGTGTAATGGGGGCGGTTCAGCCCCAGCATTTT. Full variable domain (missing parts from reference TRBV30 and TRBJ1-5): SQTIHQWPATLVQPVGSPLSLECTVEGTSNPNLYWYRQAAGRGLQLLFYSVGIGQISSEVPQNLSASRPQDRQFILSSKKLLLSDSGFYLCAWSVMGAVQPQHFGDGTRLSIL.

This CDR3 reads CASSAPTGEYTEAFF. The DNA for the CDR3 is TGTGCCAGCAGCGCCCCGACAGGGGAGTACACTGAAGCTTTCTTT. The genes are TRBV11-3 and TRBJ1-1; TRBD1 matches at 8 bases. The CDR3 totals 15 residues. V gave up 5 bases and J gave up 3 bases; unmatched junction bases: 8. Per germline, CDR1 SGHNT and CDR2 YENEEA.

This clone appeared a few times. The chain links TRBV6-1 to TRBJ2-7, with TRBD1 identical over 7 bases. V lost 5 bases and J lost 4; bases outside the gene matches: 8. The CDR3 runs to 14 residues. Germline V gene data show CDR1 as MNHNS and CDR2 as SASEGT. The CDR3 coding sequence is TGTGCCAGCAGTCTACAGGGGATTGGATACGAGCAGTACTTC. Its protein is CASSLQGIGYEQYF.

The chain employs TRBV15 and TRBJ2-7; tentative D call: TRBD2 (5 bases). Trimming cost V 5 bases and J 7 bases, with 12 bases left between them. The CDR3 extends over 12 amino acids. Germline V gene lookup returns CDR1 LNHNV and CDR2 YYDKDF (reference sequence). The CDR3 coding sequence is TGTGCCACCAGCTCCTCCGGGATAGAGCAGTACTTC. Amino acids: CATSSSGIEQYF.